Sequencing of this TCR beta chain was carried out in a study of T cell clonotyping in hematopoietic cell transplantation. The protocol was immunoSEQ multiplex PCR, while the TCRdb copy is restricted to in-frame clones and leaves out a portion. The sample yields about 41,000 clones, about 95% seen once. Remarks on this clone: Its antigen is still unknown.

Germline V gene lookup returns CDR1 MNHNS and CDR2 SASEGT. The CDR3 loop spans 15 amino acids. Trimming stripped 4 bases from V and 0 bases from J, with 13 bases between. Findings and caveats of the study: Few recipient clonotypes overlapped donors; over 95% were de novo at given depth. Graft donor and pretransplant recipient Inverse Simpson Index values predicted broader posttransplant TCR diversity. Cells were unsorted, so CD4 and CD8 contributions were not separated. Pathologically expanded recipient clonotypes increased progressively from day 30 to day 180 as diversity fell.

This clonotype originated in a man aged 25-45 years in good health. Some clones in this sample may be carry-over from other donors' samples. The specimen sequenced was peripheral blood mononuclear cells. This rearrangement joins TRBV6-1 to TRBJ2-7, with D hard to call. CDR3 DNA: TGTGCCAGCAGTGTTGGTGGGTCCAGCTCCTACGAGCAGTACTTC. Translated, it gives CASSVGGSSSYEQYF.